This entry features one T cell receptor (beta chain) sequence. Antigen: not known. The record originates from a study of T cell responses to AZD1222 COVID-19 vaccine. Study-level information: Pooling was applied to second doses at about 4 or about 12 weeks.

The assay was immunoSEQ multiplex PCR, and TCRdb's table has in-frame clones only and misses some. The data show some 100,000 clones, around 87% seen once. Study-wide results and limits: None of the repertoires were sampled until the peak T cell response had passed. Donors were mostly white British, more females; clonal diversity possibly underestimated.

With 2 bases clipped from V and 1 base from J, the junction kept 15 bases outside the gene matches. This CDR3 region has 20 residues. CDR1 MNHNS and CDR2 SASEGT come from the germline V gene. The chain recombines TRBV6-1 with TRBJ2-4; TRBD1 matches 9 bases. This TCR came from an adult in good health. The sequences come from peripheral blood, collected on day 0 of AZD1222 vaccination. The CDR3 sequence is CASSEPDRGRRAGAKNIQYF. Written as DNA, the CDR3 is TGTGCCAGCAGTGAACCTGACAGGGGGAGAAGGGCCGGGGCCAAAAACATTCAGTACTTC.